What follows are 16 T cell receptor beta chains derived from one specimen sequenced in a study of type 1 regulatory T cells. No antigen has been assigned to these receptors. Via MiXCR, TCRdb re-called the reads, giving one row per CDR3 protein. The sample lists about 68,000 distinct CDR3 sequences; about 69% were seen once. Input material: cultured T cells, either the whole culture or a sorted T cell fraction (not recorded which). Subset here: Tr1-enriched cell product generated in vitro against host alloantigens. The receptors were sampled from a human donor in good health.

The rearrangement links TRBV7-8 to TRBJ2-2, with 7 bases matching TRBD2. The CDR3 has 14 residues. V shed 6 bases, J shed 5 bases, and the junction held 6 bases outside the gene matches. Germline V lookup: CDR1 SGHVS, CDR2 FQNEAQ. Written as DNA, the CDR3 is TGTGCCAGCAGTCCTACTAGCGCTACCGGGGAGCTGTTTTTT. Translating it yields CASSPTSATGELFF.

This clonotype came up many times. This chain uses TRBV12-3 or TRBV12-4 with TRBJ2-1; 9 bases agree with TRBD1. J was trimmed by 14 bases and V by 5 bases; bases with no gene match: 13. The CDR3 has 14 amino acids. CDR3 loop: CASSPGDRVSEKFF. The DNA for the CDR3 is TGTGCCAGCAGTCCCGGGGACAGGGTGAGCGAAAAGTTCTTC.

There are a few counts of this clonotype. The rearrangement links TRBV4-3 to TRBJ1-5; no clear D. V was shortened by 1 base and J by 6 bases, with 10 bases between the two germline ends. Per the germline V gene, CDR1 is LGHNA and CDR2 is YSLEER. This CDR3 spans 14 amino acids. In nucleotides, the CDR3 is TGCGCCAGCAGCCAAGTGGCGGTCCGTCAGCCCCAGCATTTT. Residues: CASSQVAVRQPQHF.

The chain employs TRBV9 and TRBJ1-1; 11 bases are shared with TRBD1. With V trimmed by 3 bases and J by 7 bases, 14 bases remained unmatched. Germline CDR1 reads SGDLS; CDR2 reads YYNGEE. The CDR3 spans 17 residues. The CDR3 region has the DNA TGTGCCAGCAGCGAGGGGGGGACAGGGGGGTCGTTACTTGAAGCTTTCTTT. Protein: CASSEGGTGGSLLEAFF.

The gene calls are TRBV19 and TRBJ1-1; D uncertain. The CDR3 runs 13 residues. Trimming cost V 5 bases and J 2 bases, with 9 bases left between them. Per the germline V gene, CDR1 is LNHDA and CDR2 is SQIVND (reference sequence). For the CDR3, the DNA is TGTGCCAGTAGTTCCCGAATAAACACTGAAGCTTTCTTT. Encoded protein: CASSSRINTEAFF.

The rearrangement uses TRBV3-1 and TRBJ1-1; 7 bases match TRBD1. J lost 5 bases, V lost 1 base, and 1 base had no gene match. The CDR3 has 13 amino acids. CDR1 and CDR2 from the germline V gene are LGHDT and YNNKEL (reference sequence). The CDR3 DNA reads TGTGCCAGCAGCCAAGCAGGGGGGACTGAAGCTTTCTTT. It translates to CASSQAGGTEAFF.

This clonotype was recorded a few times. The V gene is TRBV5-1, the J gene TRBJ2-3; no clear D. Germline-derived CDR1 and CDR2 are SGHRS and YFSETQ. The CDR3 totals 15 residues. V was pared by 4 bases and J by 4 bases, with 16 bases between. CDR3 sequence: CASSVQVEVADTQYF. The CDR3 nucleotides are TGCGCCAGCAGCGTTCAGGTAGAGGTTGCAGATACGCAGTATTTT.

This clonotype was recorded a few times. The chain carries TRBV10-3 and TRBJ2-7; D is unresolved. Trimming pared 7 bases from V and 0 bases from J, leaving 10 bases between. This CDR3 is 13 amino acids long. Germline CDR1 and CDR2: ENHRY and SYGVKD. The chain's CDR3 is CAINSPGSYEQYF. The CDR3 bases are TGTGCCATCAATTCGCCGGGCTCCTACGAGCAGTACTTC.

The rearrangement joins TRBV13 to TRBJ2-7, with a weak D call TRBD1 (6 bases). Trimming cost V 5 bases and J 6 bases, with 20 bases left between them. The CDR3 has 15 residues. From germline, CDR1 is PRHDT and CDR2 FYEKMQ (reference sequence). The CDR3 loop is CASSLTSGTLGEQYF. The CDR3, as DNA: TGTGCCAGCAGCCTCACCTCCGGGACACTTGGCGAGCAGTACTTC.

CDR3 sequence reads: CASSVAAGGLNEQFF. The CDR3 bases are TGTGCCAGCAGCGTAGCAGCGGGAGGGCTCAATGAGCAGTTCTTC. The V gene is TRBV9, the J gene TRBJ2-1; 10 bases are shared with TRBD2. V lost 0 bases, J lost 6 bases, and 3 bases stayed unmatched. The germline gives CDR1 SGDLS, CDR2 YYNGEE. This CDR3 has 15 residues.

V gene TRBV15 combines with J gene TRBJ2-2; the match to TRBD2 covers 12 bases. In germline, CDR1 is LNHNV, CDR2 YYDKDF (reference sequence). V lost 3 bases to trimming and J lost 7 bases; unmatched junction nucleotides: 6. CDR3 length equals 16 residues. CDR3 residues: CATSRRLAGVSGELFF. CDR3 DNA: TGTGCCACCAGCAGGCGACTAGCGGGAGTTAGCGGGGAGCTGTTTTTT.

The J gene is TRBJ2-1, the V gene TRBV7-7; 8 nucleotides line up with TRBD1. The CDR3 covers 16 residues. Germline CDR1 reads SSHAT; CDR2 reads FNYEAQ (reference sequence). The V gene end was trimmed by 3 bases and the J gene end by 7 bases; junction bases not matched to a gene: 11. The CDR3 region is CASSFLGQGGRNEQFF. CDR3 nucleotide sequence: TGTGCCAGCAGCTTTTTAGGACAGGGAGGACGGAATGAGCAGTTCTTC. Full variable domain (rest looked up from reference TRBV7-7 and TRBJ2-1): GAGVSQSPRYKVTKRGQDVTLRCDPISSHATLYWYQQALGQGPEFLTYFNYEAQPDKSGLPSDRFSAERPEGSISTLTIQRTEQRDSAMYRCASSFLGQGGRNEQFFGPGTRLTVL.

By frequency in the sample, this clonotype is large. The chain recombines TRBV28 with TRBJ1-2; no reliable D call. CDR3 length equals 10 residues. Germline V lookup: CDR1 MDHEN, CDR2 SYDVKM. The ends were cut back, 8 bases at V and 7 bases at J, with 8 bases in the middle. For the CDR3, the DNA is TGTGCCAGCGGTGCAGGTGGCTACACCTTC. Protein sequence: CASGAGGYTF.

The rearrangement uses TRBV27 and TRBJ1-5, with D perhaps TRBD1 (6 bases). Per germline, CDR1 MNHEY and CDR2 SMNVEV (reference sequence). Deletions cut 2 bases from V and 1 base from J, with 6 bases between. This CDR3 spans 14 amino acids. CDR3 in amino acids: CASSLTGSNQPQHF. The CDR3, as DNA: TGTGCCAGCAGTTTAACAGGGAGCAATCAGCCCCAGCATTTT.

The sample holds one count of this clonotype. V usage is TRBV5-1 and J usage is TRBJ2-5; no clear D gene. Germline V gene sequence: CDR1 SGHRS, CDR2 YFSETQ. The ends were cut back, 1 base at V and 1 base at J, with 8 bases in the middle. The CDR3 is 14 amino acids. CDR3: CASSLRWFQETQYF. The CDR3 DNA is TGCGCCAGCAGCTTGAGGTGGTTCCAAGAGACCCAGTACTTC.

The chain combines TRBV20-1 with TRBJ2-1, with D perhaps matching TRBD1 or TRBD2 (5 bases each). Trimming left V 5 bases short and J 0 bases short, with 14 bases between. The CDR3 covers 15 residues. In germline, CDR1 is DFQATT, CDR2 SNEGSKA (reference sequence). The CDR3 nucleotides read TGCAGTGCTCATTTAACGGGGCGCTCCTACAATGAGCAGTTCTTC. Encoded protein: CSAHLTGRSYNEQFF.